Listed below are T cell receptor beta chains from one sample, sequenced in a study. Each CDR3 protein gets one entry after TCRdb re-called the 5' RACE reads with MiXCR. This repertoire shows around 50,000 distinct CDR3 sequences, approximately 26% found once; its top ten account for 2% to 2.5%. Input material: tumor-infiltrating Tregs sorted from the breast tumor. The receptor set was obtained from a female donor with breast cancer. The CDR3 runs from the conserved cysteine through the conserved F or W. The D gene is left open where the match is weak. Clone size is given for some rows only: seen once, a few or many times, or a class if the clone is expanded.

>few|TRBD2|TRBV11-3|TRBJ2-1
TGTGCCAGCAGCCCAGCGGGAGCTCTTAGCTCCTACAATGAGCAGTTCTTC
CASSPAGALSSYNEQFF
>-|TRBD2|TRBV5-1|TRBJ2-1
TGCGCCGGCAGCCAGGGACTAGCGGGGGCCAATGAGCAGTTCTTC
CAGSQGLAGANEQFF
>many|TRBD1|TRBV28|TRBJ1-3
TGTGCCAGCAGTAAGGCGGATTTGGGGACAGGGGGTGTCTCTGGAAACACCATATATTTT
CASSKADLGTGGVSGNTIYF
>-|-|TRBV6-1|TRBJ2-7
TGTGCCAGCAGTGAAGATATCCGCTCCTACGAGCAGTACTTC
CASSEDIRSYEQYF
>-|-|TRBV20-1|TRBJ2-3
TGCAGTGCCCCCCGATTAGGGTACACGCAGTATTTT
CSAPRLGYTQYF
>-|-|TRBV6-1|TRBJ1-2
TGTGCCAGCACCATTGGGACAAGGGTTTATGGCTACACCTTC
CASTIGTRVYGYTF
>-|-|TRBV11-2|TRBJ2-7
TGTGCCAGCAGCTTACCCCCGTCCGGGACACTCGGCGAGCAGTACTTC
CASSLPPSGTLGEQYF
>many|TRBD1|TRBV9|TRBJ2-7
TGTGCCAGCAGCGGGGGACAGTCCTACGAGCAGTACTTC
CASSGGQSYEQYF
>once|-|TRBV5-1|TRBJ1-1
TGCGCCAGCAGCTTGGCAAGATCTATGAACACTAAAGCTTTCTTT
CASSLARSMNTKAFF
>-|-|TRBV4-1|TRBJ2-4
TGCGCCAGCAGCCAAGAAGGAGTCTCTCTAGCCAAAAACATTCAGTACTTC
CASSQEGVSLAKNIQYF
>-|-|TRBV4-1|TRBJ2-2
TGCGCCAGCAGCCAAGGGGCTTTCGGTCCAAACACCGGGGAGCTGTTTTTT
CASSQGAFGPNTGELFF
>many|-|TRBV12-3/TRBV12-4|TRBJ2-4
TGTGCCAGCAGTCAAAACAGGTGGAACATTCAGTACTTC
CASSQNRWNIQYF
>many|TRBD1|TRBV6-5|TRBJ1-6
TGTGCCAGCACCGTGACAGGGAGGGGCTCCTATAATTCACCCCTCCACTTT
CASTVTGRGSYNSPLHF
>-|TRBD2|TRBV12-3/TRBV12-4|TRBJ2-1
TGTGCCAGCAGGCTAGGTGGTGCTAGCGGGAACGAGCAGTTCTTC
CASRLGGASGNEQFF
>few|-|TRBV10-3|TRBJ2-5
TGTGCCATCACGCGGTCCGAGAAAGAGACCCAGTACTTC
CAITRSEKETQYF
>-|TRBD1|TRBV7-2|TRBJ1-2
TGTGCCAGCAGCGCGGGACAGGGGGTGGTACGCTACACCTTC
CASSAGQGVVRYTF
>-|TRBD2|TRBV20-1|TRBJ2-3
TGCAGTGCTAGAGCGGATAGCGGGAACTTTCAAGATACGCAGTATTTT
CSARADSGNFQDTQYF
>-|TRBD1|TRBV7-2|TRBJ1-2
TGTGCCAGCAGCACCCGACAGGGGGGAAACTATGGCTACACCTTC
CASSTRQGGNYGYTF
>many|-|TRBV12-3/TRBV12-4|TRBJ1-5
TGTGCCAGCAGTCCCACAGGGTCTGGTCAGCCCCAGCATTTT
CASSPTGSGQPQHF
>few|TRBD2|TRBV4-1|TRBJ2-3
TGCGCCAGCAGCCAAGATTGGCTAGCGGGGGCTAGCACAGATACGCAGTATTTT
CASSQDWLAGASTDTQYF
>few|-|TRBV5-1|TRBJ2-5
TGCGCCAGCAGAGGAGAGGGCAGAGAGACCCAGTACTTC
CASRGEGRETQYF
>medium-sized|TRBD2|TRBV5-1|TRBJ2-4
TGCGCCAGCAGCTTGGACCGGGGGGGGGACATTCAGTACTTC
CASSLDRGGDIQYF
>-|-|TRBV12-3/TRBV12-4|TRBJ2-7
TGTGCCAGCAGTTTCTCGACAGTAGAGTACGAGCAGTACTTC
CASSFSTVEYEQYF
>-|TRBD1|TRBV5-1|TRBJ2-4
TGCGCCAGCAGCGACGTACAGGGGGCGGACATTCAGTACTTC
CASSDVQGADIQYF
>-|TRBD1|TRBV11-3|TRBJ2-7
TGTGCCAGCAGCTTAGGGTCCGGGACAGGGGCCTACGAGCAGTACTTC
CASSLGSGTGAYEQYF
>-|TRBD1|TRBV6-1|TRBJ2-7
TGTGCCAGCATACCACGCAGTCCCGGGACAGGGAACGAGCAGTACTTC
CASIPRSPGTGNEQYF
>-|-|TRBV20-1|TRBJ2-2
TGCAGTGCTAGAGATAGGTTAACGGGAGAGACCGGGGAGCTGTTTTTT
CSARDRLTGETGELFF
>-|-|TRBV6-5|TRBJ2-7
TGTGCCAGCAGTCCGGACTATCTCTACGAGCAGTACTTC
CASSPDYLYEQYF
>-|-|TRBV6-1|TRBJ2-7
TGTGCCAGCAGTGACTGGACAGAATCCTACGAGCAGTACTTC
CASSDWTESYEQYF
>-|-|TRBV7-9|TRBJ1-2
TGTGCCAGCAGCCCCACAGGGAACGATGGCTACACCTTC
CASSPTGNDGYTF
>-|TRBD1|TRBV4-1|TRBJ2-5
TGCGCCAGCAGTCGGACCGGGACAGGTTGGGAGACCCAGTACTTC
CASSRTGTGWETQYF
>-|-|TRBV20-1|TRBJ2-1
TGCAGTGCTAGATCTGCGGATGAGCAGTTCTTC
CSARSADEQFF
>-|-|TRBV7-9|TRBJ1-2
TGTGCCAGCAGCTCGGGGATGCGGGGCTACACCTTC
CASSSGMRGYTF
>few|-|TRBV9|TRBJ2-3
TGTGCCAGCAGCGTAGTGTCCACAGATACGCAGTATTTT
CASSVVSTDTQYF
>few|-|TRBV11-3|TRBJ2-2
TGTGCCAGCAGCTTATACGGCGGGGAGCTGTTTTTT
CASSLYGGELFF
>few|-|TRBV10-3|TRBJ1-1
TGTGCCATCAGAGGGCACGAGAACACTGAAGCTTTCTTT
CAIRGHENTEAFF
>-|TRBD2|TRBV9|TRBJ2-1
TGTGCCAGCAGCGCCCTCGCTAGCGGGTATCATGAGCAGTTCTTC
CASSALASGYHEQFF
>-|-|TRBV7-2|TRBJ2-1
TGTGCCAGCAACCACCAAAACATCATCGGGGCGGGTTTTTTC
CASNHQNIIGAGFF
>-|-|TRBV7-6|TRBJ2-7
TGTGCCAGCAGCTGGGAGGGGGAGGACTACGAGCAGTACTTC
CASSWEGEDYEQYF
>-|-|TRBV20-1|TRBJ1-1
TGCAGTGCTAACAGTCCCGGGACGGGGAACACTGAAGCTTTCTTT
CSANSPGTGNTEAFF
>-|-|TRBV28|TRBJ2-7
TGTGCCAGCGGACACGGCTACGAGCAGTACTTC
CASGHGYEQYF
>-|-|TRBV7-2|TRBJ2-7
TGTGCCAGCGGCTTAAGTCCTTCCACCTTCGAGCAGTACTTC
CASGLSPSTFEQYF
>-|TRBD2|TRBV5-6|TRBJ2-5
TGTGCCAGCAGCTTGATAGCGGGGGGGAGTGAGACCCAGTACTTC
CASSLIAGGSETQYF
>few|-|TRBV7-8|TRBJ2-3
TGTGCCAGCATCCGCAGGGGGGGCAAATTGGATACGCAGTATTTT
CASIRRGGKLDTQYF
>few|-|TRBV5-1|TRBJ2-1
TGCGCCAGCAGCCGAGGACAGACGTCGTTCAATGAGCAGTTCTTC
CASSRGQTSFNEQFF
>few|-|TRBV7-9|TRBJ2-7
TGTGCCAGCAGCCCCCTCCGGGGAAAGGCCTACGAGCAGTACTTC
CASSPLRGKAYEQYF
>few|-|TRBV28|TRBJ2-1
TGTGCCAGCAGCTACGGACCTGGAAATGAGCAGTTCTTC
CASSYGPGNEQFF
>many|-|TRBV20-1|TRBJ1-2
TGCAGTGCTAGAGAGGACCGGTTTAACTATGGCTACACCTTC
CSAREDRFNYGYTF
>few|-|TRBV15|TRBJ2-4
TGTGCCACCAGCAGGGGGGACATTCAGTACTTC
CATSRGDIQYF
>few|-|TRBV20-1|TRBJ1-1
TGCAGTGCCCCCTCGGCAACAGGACGGAACACTGAAGCTTTCTTT
CSAPSATGRNTEAFF
>-|TRBD1|TRBV4-2|TRBJ2-1
TGTGCCAGCAGCCGGGACGACAGGGCCGCCTACAATGAGCAGTTCTTC
CASSRDDRAAYNEQFF
>-|-|TRBV6-2/TRBV6-3|TRBJ2-3
TGTGCCAGCAGTTCCGGGGACCATAGCACAGATACGCAGTATTTT
CASSSGDHSTDTQYF
>-|-|TRBV25-1|TRBJ2-7
TGTGCCAGCAGTGAAACCCTATCCTACGAGCAGTACTTC
CASSETLSYEQYF